The rows below give T cell receptor beta chains drawn from one sample of a study of blood T cell repertoires in COVID-19. This table comes from immunoSEQ multiplex PCR, and its TCRdb copy is limited to in-frame clones, with some not included. Of about 40,000 clones in the sample, roughly four fifths were seen once. The sample was peripheral blood. The receptor set was obtained from a human donor with acute or convalescent COVID-19. The donor label of this sample is uncertain. The CDR3 runs from the conserved cysteine through the conserved F or W. Fields, in order: V gene, CDR3 length, J gene, CDR3 protein.

V gene: TRBV6-5
CDR3 length: 16
J gene: TRBJ2-2
CDR3 protein: CASSSGTGTDAGELFF

V gene: TRBV5-1
CDR3 length: 14
J gene: TRBJ1-4
CDR3 protein: CASSLGQGGEKLFF

V gene: TRBV28
CDR3 length: 14
J gene: TRBJ1-4
CDR3 protein: CASSYYAGGEKLFF

V gene: TRBV11-2
CDR3 length: 15
J gene: TRBJ2-1
CDR3 protein: CASSSGTSGYNEQFF

V gene: TRBV5-1
CDR3 length: 18
J gene: TRBJ2-3
CDR3 protein: CASSLGRLAGAITDTQYF

V gene: TRBV28
CDR3 length: 15
J gene: TRBJ2-7
CDR3 protein: CASSLFGTGYEEQYF

V gene: TRBV30
CDR3 length: 14
J gene: TRBJ1-5
CDR3 protein: CAASPGVSNQPQHF

V gene: TRBV6-7
CDR3 length: 17
J gene: TRBJ2-7
CDR3 protein: CASSYSHGTSGDYEQYF

V gene: TRBV19
CDR3 length: 16
J gene: TRBJ1-2
CDR3 protein: CASLPGDGGLVYGYTF

V gene: TRBV7-3
CDR3 length: 16
J gene: TRBJ2-1
CDR3 protein: CASSLTASGGYNEQFF

V gene: TRBV3-1/TRBV3-2
CDR3 length: 16
J gene: TRBJ2-2
CDR3 protein: CASSRGQGAGTGELFF

V gene: TRBV9
CDR3 length: 14
J gene: TRBJ1-6
CDR3 protein: CASSPTGYNSPLHF

V gene: TRBV7-2
CDR3 length: 16
J gene: TRBJ2-7
CDR3 protein: CASSLGLGVGTDEQYF

V gene: TRBV4-2
CDR3 length: 15
J gene: TRBJ1-2
CDR3 protein: CASSQDGGARYGYTF

V gene: TRBV7-2
CDR3 length: 14
J gene: TRBJ2-7
CDR3 protein: CASSYRGRLDEQYF

V gene: TRBV28
CDR3 length: 15
J gene: TRBJ2-1
CDR3 protein: CASNPVAGPYNEQFF

V gene: TRBV6-2/TRBV6-3
CDR3 length: 15
J gene: TRBJ2-1
CDR3 protein: CASSLGLGDYNEQFF

V gene: TRBV15
CDR3 length: 15
J gene: TRBJ2-3
CDR3 protein: CATSRESPSTDTQYF

V gene: TRBV19
CDR3 length: 15
J gene: TRBJ2-7
CDR3 protein: CASSRQIQSSYEQYF

V gene: TRBV3-1/TRBV3-2
CDR3 length: 15
J gene: TRBJ2-7
CDR3 protein: CASSQLPGQGAAQYF

V gene: TRBV10-1
CDR3 length: 16
J gene: TRBJ2-2
CDR3 protein: CASSASGETGTGELFF

V gene: TRBV19
CDR3 length: 14
J gene: TRBJ2-5
CDR3 protein: CASSMGLGGETQYF

V gene: TRBV28
CDR3 length: 15
J gene: TRBJ2-5
CDR3 protein: CASTAARGWQETQYF

V gene: TRBV10-3
CDR3 length: 15
J gene: TRBJ1-2
CDR3 protein: CAIRGTGGAKYGYTF

V gene: TRBV7-9
CDR3 length: 13
J gene: TRBJ1-4
CDR3 protein: CASSLWEAEKLFF

V gene: TRBV3-1/TRBV3-2
CDR3 length: 14
J gene: TRBJ2-1
CDR3 protein: CASSQVDGRALQFF

V gene: TRBV29-1
CDR3 length: 14
J gene: TRBJ2-2
CDR3 protein: CSVPRTGGPGELFF

V gene: TRBV5-1
CDR3 length: 16
J gene: TRBJ2-2
CDR3 protein: CASSLAGRPNTGELFF

V gene: TRBV30
CDR3 length: 13
J gene: TRBJ1-1
CDR3 protein: CAWRQAKNTEAFF

V gene: TRBV6-4
CDR3 length: 13
J gene: TRBJ2-1
CDR3 protein: CASSVQGYNEQFF

V gene: TRBV4-2
CDR3 length: 13
J gene: TRBJ1-5
CDR3 protein: CASSQLGSQPQHF

V gene: TRBV3-1/TRBV3-2
CDR3 length: 13
J gene: TRBJ1-1
CDR3 protein: CASSQVQGVEAFF

V gene: TRBV27
CDR3 length: 14
J gene: TRBJ1-6
CDR3 protein: CASSLGQVNSPLHF

V gene: TRBV7-8
CDR3 length: 16
J gene: TRBJ1-3
CDR3 protein: CASSLAGRGDGNTIYF

V gene: TRBV7-6
CDR3 length: 13
J gene: TRBJ2-7
CDR3 protein: CASRLTGGHEQYF

V gene: TRBV9
CDR3 length: 13
J gene: TRBJ1-6
CDR3 protein: CASSVGGYSPLHF

V gene: TRBV3-1/TRBV3-2
CDR3 length: 16
J gene: TRBJ2-1
CDR3 protein: CASLRDSQNSYNEQFF

V gene: TRBV24-1
CDR3 length: 17
J gene: TRBJ2-2
CDR3 protein: CATSDPQSERGTGELFF

V gene: TRBV3-1/TRBV3-2
CDR3 length: 17
J gene: TRBJ2-7
CDR3 protein: CASSSGQGASGSYEQYF

V gene: TRBV19
CDR3 length: 14
J gene: TRBJ2-3
CDR3 protein: CASSRLAATDTQYF

V gene: TRBV6-4
CDR3 length: 15
J gene: TRBJ2-2
CDR3 protein: CASSEGLAGDGELFF

V gene: TRBV30
CDR3 length: 15
J gene: TRBJ1-2
CDR3 protein: CAWSVRSAGYYGYTF

V gene: TRBV11-2
CDR3 length: 14
J gene: TRBJ2-7
CDR3 protein: CASSLDGTSDEQYF

V gene: TRBV5-1
CDR3 length: 14
J gene: TRBJ2-2
CDR3 protein: CASSLIGRTGELFF

V gene: TRBV7-9
CDR3 length: 13
J gene: TRBJ2-7
CDR3 protein: CASIPPSGYEQYF

V gene: TRBV27
CDR3 length: 14
J gene: TRBJ1-4
CDR3 protein: CASSLFDKGAELFF

V gene: TRBV27
CDR3 length: 16
J gene: TRBJ2-1
CDR3 protein: CASSTSGGAVHNEQFF

V gene: TRBV29-1
CDR3 length: 16
J gene: TRBJ2-1
CDR3 protein: CSVDLGRMDWYNEQFF

V gene: TRBV30
CDR3 length: 15
J gene: TRBJ1-2
CDR3 protein: CACQGGDIPNYGYTF

V gene: TRBV7-8
CDR3 length: 16
J gene: TRBJ1-2
CDR3 protein: CASSLEGRGNWHGYTF

V gene: TRBV5-4
CDR3 length: 14
J gene: TRBJ1-2
CDR3 protein: CASSPAGGDYGYTF

V gene: TRBV7-2
CDR3 length: 13
J gene: TRBJ1-1
CDR3 protein: CASSRVANTEAFF

V gene: TRBV9
CDR3 length: 19
J gene: TRBJ2-1
CDR3 protein: CASSVGNLARGGPAYEQFF